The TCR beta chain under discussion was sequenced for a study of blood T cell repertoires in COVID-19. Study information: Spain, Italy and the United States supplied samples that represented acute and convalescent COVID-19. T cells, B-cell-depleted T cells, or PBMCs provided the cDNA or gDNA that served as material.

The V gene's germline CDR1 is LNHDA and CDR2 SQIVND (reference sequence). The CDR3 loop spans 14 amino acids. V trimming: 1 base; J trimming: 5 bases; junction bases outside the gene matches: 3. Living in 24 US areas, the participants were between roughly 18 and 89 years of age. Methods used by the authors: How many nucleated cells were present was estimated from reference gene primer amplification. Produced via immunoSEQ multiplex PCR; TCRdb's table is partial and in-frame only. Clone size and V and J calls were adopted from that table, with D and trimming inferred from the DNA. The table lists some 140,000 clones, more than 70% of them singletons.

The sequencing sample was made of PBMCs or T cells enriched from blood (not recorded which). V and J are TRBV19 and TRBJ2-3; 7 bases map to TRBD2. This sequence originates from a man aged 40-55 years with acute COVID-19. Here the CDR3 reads CASSIGGGGDTQYF. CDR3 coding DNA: TGTGCCAGTAGTATAGGGGGCGGGGGAGATACGCAGTATTTT.